This entry describes one T cell receptor beta chain. In the PCR, 60 Vbeta and 13 Jbeta primers were used. Using immunoSEQ multiplex PCR, the repertoire was profiled, and TCRdb retains in-frame clones only, with some absent. The table for this sample gives some 120,000 clones. This sample is drawn from a study of cytomegalovirus exposure and HLA in healthy donors. This clonotype originated in a man in his forties in good health and CMV-seropositive. Sequencing was carried out using PBMCs.

CDR3 sequence: CATGGSGSNAEQYF. The CDR3 nucleotides read TGTGCCACCGGGGGGTCAGGGAGTAATGCCGAGCAGTACTTC. The V call is TRBV7-9, the J call TRBJ2-7; 7 positions match TRBD2. The CDR3 is 14 amino acids. Germline V gives CDR1 SEHNR, CDR2 FQNEAQ (reference sequence). The trim removed 10 bases at V and 6 bases at J, leaving 15 bases unmatched. Variable domain in full (rest from reference TRBV7-9 and TRBJ2-7): DTGVSQNPRHKITKRGQNVTFRCDPISEHNRLYWYRQTLGQGPEFLTYFQNEAQLEKSRLLSDRFSAERPKGSFSTLEIQRTEQGDSAMYLCATGGSGSNAEQYFGPGTRLTVT.